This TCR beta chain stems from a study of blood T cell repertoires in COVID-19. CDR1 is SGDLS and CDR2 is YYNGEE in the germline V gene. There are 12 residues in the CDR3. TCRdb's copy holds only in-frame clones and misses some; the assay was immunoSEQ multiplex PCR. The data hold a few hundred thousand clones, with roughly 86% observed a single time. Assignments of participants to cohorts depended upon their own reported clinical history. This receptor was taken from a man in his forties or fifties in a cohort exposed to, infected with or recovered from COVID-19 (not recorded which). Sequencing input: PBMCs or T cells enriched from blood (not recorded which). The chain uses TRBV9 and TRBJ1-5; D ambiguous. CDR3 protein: CSPYHSNQPQHF. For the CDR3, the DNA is TGTAGTCCCTATCATAGCAATCAGCCCCAGCATTTT.